The T cell receptor beta chain described here comes from a study of shared clonotypes between healthy human individuals. Study-level information: Donor composition was a couple of women and three men, aged 18 to 49. Findings and caveats of the study: Deeper or shallower sequencing was expected to change how clonotypes are shared among donors. Exclusively blood specimens were collected; tissue repertoires likely differ.

A note on this clone: The antigen is unknown.

Some clones are missing from TCRdb's copy, which holds only in-frame ones; the method was immunoSEQ multiplex PCR. The sample lists 450,000 to 650,000 clones, roughly four fifths occurring once. Donors had no recently reported acute infections or vaccinations and were HIV-negative. The CDR3 has 13 amino acids. Deletions cut 5 bases from V and 4 bases from J, with 10 bases between. Germline V CDR1 and CDR2: SGHTA, FQGNSA. Input material: PBMCs. The rearrangement uses TRBV7-2 and TRBJ2-3; possible D gene TRBD2, 5 bases. The receptor's source is a woman between 40 and 50 years old in good health. Some clones in this sample may be carry-over from other donors' samples. Here the CDR3 DNA reads TGTGCCAGCAGCCCACTGGACTCAGATACGCAGTATTTT. Amino acids: CASSPLDSDTQYF. Using reference TRBV7-2 and TRBJ2-3 for the parts outside the CDR3, the full variable domain is GAGVSQSPSNKVTEKGKDVELRCDPISGHTALYWYRQSLGQGLEFLIYFQGNSAPDKSGLPSDRFSAERTGGSVSTLTIQRTQQEDSAVYLCASSPLDSDTQYFGPGTRLTVL.